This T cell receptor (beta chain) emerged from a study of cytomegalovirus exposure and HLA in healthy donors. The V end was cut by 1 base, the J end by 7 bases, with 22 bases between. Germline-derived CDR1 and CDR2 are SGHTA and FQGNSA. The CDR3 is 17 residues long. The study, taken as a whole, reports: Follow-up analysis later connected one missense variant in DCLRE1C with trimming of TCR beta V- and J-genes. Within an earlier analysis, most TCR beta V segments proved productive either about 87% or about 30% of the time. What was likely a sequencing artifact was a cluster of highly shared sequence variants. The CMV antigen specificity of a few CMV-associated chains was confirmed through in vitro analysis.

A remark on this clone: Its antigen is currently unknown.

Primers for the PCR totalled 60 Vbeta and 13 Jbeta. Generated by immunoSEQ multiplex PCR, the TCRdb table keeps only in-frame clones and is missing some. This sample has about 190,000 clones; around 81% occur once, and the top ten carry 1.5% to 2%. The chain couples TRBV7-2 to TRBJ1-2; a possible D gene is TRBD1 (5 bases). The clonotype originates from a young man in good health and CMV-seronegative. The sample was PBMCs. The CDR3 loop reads CASSLDFVGRGGFGYTF. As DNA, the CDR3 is TGTGCCAGCAGCTTAGATTTTGTGGGGCGGGGTGGGTTTGGCTACACCTTC.